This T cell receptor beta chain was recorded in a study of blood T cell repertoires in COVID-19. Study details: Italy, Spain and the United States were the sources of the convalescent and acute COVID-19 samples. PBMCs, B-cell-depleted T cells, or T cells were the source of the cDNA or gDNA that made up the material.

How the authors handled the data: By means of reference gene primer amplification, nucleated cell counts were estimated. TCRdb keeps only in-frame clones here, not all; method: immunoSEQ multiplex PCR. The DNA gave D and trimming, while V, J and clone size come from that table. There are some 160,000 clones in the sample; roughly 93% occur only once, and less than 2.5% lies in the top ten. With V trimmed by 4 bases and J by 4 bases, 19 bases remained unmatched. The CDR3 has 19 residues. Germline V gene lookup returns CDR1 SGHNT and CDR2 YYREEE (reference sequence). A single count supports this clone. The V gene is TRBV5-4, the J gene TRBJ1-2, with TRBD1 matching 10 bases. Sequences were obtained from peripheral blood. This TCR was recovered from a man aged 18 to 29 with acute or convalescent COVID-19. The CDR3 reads CASSPGIPWGQGNTYGYTF. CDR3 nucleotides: TGTGCCAGCAGCCCAGGGATTCCGTGGGGACAGGGGAACACCTATGGCTACACCTTC.